This TCR beta chain was sequenced during a study of cytomegalovirus exposure and HLA in healthy donors. This CDR3 is 16 amino acids long. Germline V gene data show CDR1 as SGHRS and CDR2 as YFSETQ. The V end was cut by 0 bases, the J end by 0 bases, with 12 bases between. PCR was performed using 60 Vbeta and 13 Jbeta primers. Libraries were prepared by immunoSEQ multiplex PCR; TCRdb keeps only in-frame clonotypes and omits some of them. There are approximately 180,000 clones in the sample; 65% to 85% occur only once, and about 1.7% lies in the top ten. V gene TRBV5-1 combines with J gene TRBJ1-1; the D gene is possibly TRBD1 (5 bases). The sample consisted of PBMCs. This TCR came from a man between 18 and 29 years old in good health and CMV-seronegative. The CDR3 DNA reads as TGCGCCAGCAGCTTGGCCCGGAGGGGAATGAACACTGAAGCTTTCTTT. Amino acids: CASSLARRGMNTEAFF.